Below, one T cell receptor beta chain is given with its context. Its antigen is unidentified. CDR3 length equals 17 residues. Germline V gene lookup returns CDR1 LNHDA and CDR2 SQIVND (reference sequence). Germline trimming cut 6 bases from V and 3 bases from J; bases unmatched to any gene: 14. This sample was taken from a study of T cell responses to AZD1222 COVID-19 vaccine. Study-wide points: Targeting of unmutated variant regions was reportedly seen in nearly half of spike-specific TCRs. Most donors were white British and more were female, and clonal diversity was possibly underestimated. Repertoire sampling occurred only after the peak T cell response.

Method: immunoSEQ multiplex PCR; TCRdb's copy keeps in-frame clones and lacks some. This table has 100,000 or so clones, 86% appearing once. The chain joins TRBV19 to TRBJ1-5; TRBD1 matches 7 bases. The receptor was isolated from an adult who received the AZD1222 COVID-19 vaccine. The material was peripheral blood, obtained 28 days after the second AZD1222 dose. The CDR3 nucleotides read TGTGCCAGTAGGGGAGGGGGCAGGGGTCCTTCCAATCAGCCCCAGCATTTT. Amino acid sequence: CASRGGGRGPSNQPQHF.